The present entry profiles one T cell receptor (beta chain) with its context. Its target is unknown. This CDR3 is 14 amino acids long. With 0 bases removed from V and 1 base from J, the gap between germline ends came to 6 bases. Germline CDR1 and CDR2: KGHSH and LQKENI. These data belong to a study of T-cell reconstitution after alpha-beta-depleted transplantation in children. The TCRbeta library incorporated unique molecular identifiers. MiXCR, run by TCRdb on the PCR reads, gives a single entry per CDR3 protein. The sample yields hundreds of thousands of distinct CDR3 sequences, roughly 15% seen once. Study-level results: TCRbeta diversity was high at day 60 in some patients (a result of surviving recipient T cells and thymic progenitors).

The clonotype was recovered from a male patient aged 2 to 10 who had a stem cell transplant for acute lymphoblastic leukemia, so the T cells may come from the graft donor. The specimen comprised PBMCs, mostly from graft donor cells, sampled 360 days after TCRalphabeta/CD19-depleted stem cell transplant. The chain employs TRBV18 and TRBJ1-2; D unclear. CDR3 coding DNA: TGTGCCAGCTCACCACCCGCGCATAACTATGGCTACACCTTC. Translation: CASSPPAHNYGYTF.